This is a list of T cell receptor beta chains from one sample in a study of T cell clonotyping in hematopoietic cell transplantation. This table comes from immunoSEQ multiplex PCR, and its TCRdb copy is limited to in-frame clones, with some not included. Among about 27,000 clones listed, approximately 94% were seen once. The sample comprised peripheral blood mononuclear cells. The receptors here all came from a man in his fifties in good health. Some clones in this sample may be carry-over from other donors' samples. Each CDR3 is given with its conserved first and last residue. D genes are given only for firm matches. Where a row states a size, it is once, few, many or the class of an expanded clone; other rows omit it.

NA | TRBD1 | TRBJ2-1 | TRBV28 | CASIPGQSSYNEQFF | TGTGCCAGCATCCCGGGACAGAGCTCCTACAATGAGCAGTTCTTC
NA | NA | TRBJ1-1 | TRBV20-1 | CSTLPQPFF | TGCAGCACCCTCCCTCAGCCCTTTTTT
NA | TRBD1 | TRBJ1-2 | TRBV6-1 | CASSGWTGGEDGYTF | TGTGCCAGCAGTGGTTGGACAGGGGGCGAGGATGGCTACACCTTC
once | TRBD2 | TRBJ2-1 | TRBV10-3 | CAIKATSGGVQQSYNEQFF | TGTGCCATCAAAGCTACTAGCGGGGGGGTACAACAGTCCTACAATGAGCAGTTCTTC
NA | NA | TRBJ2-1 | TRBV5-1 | CASSFQLDEQFF | TGCGCCAGCAGCTTTCAGTTGGATGAGCAGTTCTTC
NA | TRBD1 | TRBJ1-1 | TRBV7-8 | CASSWGQGNTEAFF | TGTGCCAGCAGCTGGGGACAGGGGAACACTGAAGCTTTCTTT
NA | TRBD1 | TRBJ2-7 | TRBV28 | CAIGTGGHEQYF | TGTGCCATAGGGACAGGGGGCCACGAGCAGTACTTC
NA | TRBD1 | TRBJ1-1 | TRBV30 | CAWSGDRGPEAFF | TGTGCCTGGAGCGGGGACAGGGGGCCTGAAGCTTTCTTT
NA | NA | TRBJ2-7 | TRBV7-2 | CASSSEVLSYEQYF | TGTGCCAGCAGCTCGGAGGTGCTCTCCTACGAGCAGTACTTC
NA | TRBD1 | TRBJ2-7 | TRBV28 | CASSFPSLQGSNEQYF | TGTGCCAGCAGTTTTCCCTCATTACAGGGGAGCAACGAGCAGTACTTC
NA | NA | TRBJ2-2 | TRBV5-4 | CASSSASETGELFF | TGTGCCAGCAGCTCCGCCAGCGAGACCGGGGAGCTGTTTTTT
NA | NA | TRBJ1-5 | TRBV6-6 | CASSYSENQPQHF | TGTGCCAGCAGTTACTCAGAGAATCAGCCCCAGCATTTT
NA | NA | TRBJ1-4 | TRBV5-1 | CASSPSSTNEKLFF | TGCGCCAGCAGCCCGTCTTCAACTAATGAAAAACTGTTTTTT
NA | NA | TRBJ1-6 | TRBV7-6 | CASTPGQRNSPLHF | TGTGCCAGCACCCCGGGACAACGGAATTCACCCCTCCACTTT
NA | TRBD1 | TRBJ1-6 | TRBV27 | CASGGQAGYNSPLHF | TGTGCCAGCGGGGGACAGGCTGGCTATAATTCACCCCTCCACTTT
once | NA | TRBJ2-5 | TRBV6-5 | CASSGRSTLLLAQYF | TGTGCCAGCAGTGGACGGTCTACCCTACTCTTGGCCCAGTACTTC
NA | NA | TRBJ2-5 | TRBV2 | CASSEGWETQYF | TGTGCCAGCAGTGAAGGCTGGGAGACCCAGTACTTC
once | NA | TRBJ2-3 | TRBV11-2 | CASSFPQGISTDTQYF | TGTGCCAGCAGCTTCCCACAGGGAATTAGCACAGATACGCAGTATTTT
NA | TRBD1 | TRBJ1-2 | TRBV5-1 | CASSTAGTGGRGYTF | TGCGCCAGCAGCACAGCCGGGACAGGGGGCCGTGGCTACACCTTC
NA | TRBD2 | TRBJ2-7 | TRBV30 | CAWSSGGGLEQYF | TGTGCCTGGAGTAGCGGGGGGGGCTTAGAGCAGTACTTC
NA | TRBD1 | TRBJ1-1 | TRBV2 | CASSEGGTGGTKAFF | TGTGCCAGCAGTGAAGGAGGGACAGGGGGTACGAAAGCTTTCTTT
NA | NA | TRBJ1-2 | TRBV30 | CAWSQDDYGYTF | TGTGCCTGGAGTCAGGACGACTATGGCTACACCTTC
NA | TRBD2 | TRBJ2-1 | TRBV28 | CASSLPLAGGENEQFF | TGTGCCAGCAGTTTGCCACTAGCGGGGGGGGAAAATGAGCAGTTCTTC
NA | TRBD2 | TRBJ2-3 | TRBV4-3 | CASGTLIGTSVTDTQYF | TGCGCCAGCGGCACCCTGATCGGGACTAGTGTCACAGATACGCAGTATTTT
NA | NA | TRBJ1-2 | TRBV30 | CAWSRGYPYGYTF | TGTGCCTGGAGTCGGGGGTACCCCTATGGCTACACCTTC
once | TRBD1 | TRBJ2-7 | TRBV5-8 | CASSFRTGGLGEQYF | TGTGCCAGCAGCTTTAGGACAGGGGGCTTGGGAGAGCAGTACTTC
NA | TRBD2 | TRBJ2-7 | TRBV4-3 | CASSQEESGGLSSYEQYF | TGCGCCAGCAGCCAAGAGGAGAGCGGGGGGCTTAGCTCCTACGAGCAGTACTTC
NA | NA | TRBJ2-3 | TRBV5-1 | CASSLAEVRTDTQYF | TGCGCCAGCAGCTTGGCCGAGGTACGCACAGATACGCAGTATTTT
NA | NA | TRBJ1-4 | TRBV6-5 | CASTRTAPTNEKLFF | TGTGCCAGCACCAGAACAGCCCCAACTAATGAAAAACTGTTTTTT
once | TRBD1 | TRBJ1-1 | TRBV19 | CASKVGRGRSNTEAFF | TGTGCCAGTAAAGTCGGCAGGGGGCGGTCGAACACTGAAGCTTTCTTT